This TCR beta chain was profiled in a study of blood T cell repertoires in COVID-19. As for the study in general: Sites across the United States, Italy and Spain contributed samples from acute and convalescent COVID-19. T cells, B-cell-depleted T cells, or PBMCs supplied cDNA or gDNA.

As handled by the study authors: Cell counts per sample came from amplifying reference gene primers. Here immunoSEQ multiplex PCR was the method, and the copy in TCRdb shows in-frame clones only, minus some. The V and J calls and the clone size are those of that table, but D and trimming were determined from the DNA. The sample has about 240,000 clones, around 84% seen once. Between the trimmed V and J ends, which lost 5 bases and 1 base, there was a span of 9 bases. Germline CDR1 is SGHAT and CDR2 is FQNNGV. This CDR3 contains 14 residues. This chain joins TRBV11-2 and TRBJ1-3, with D tentatively TRBD1 (6 bases). Material for sequencing was peripheral blood. The clonotype comes from a woman aged 70-85 years with active or convalescent COVID-19. CDR3 loop: CASSPGQSGNTIYF. The CDR3 DNA reads TGTGCCAGCAGCCCAGGACAGTCTGGAAACACCATATATTTT.